This TCR beta chain appears in the sequencing data of a study of PD-L1 blockade in urothelial cancer. Study-wide context: About 85% of the roughly 29 patients comprised males who had bladder-origin urothelial cancer. Treatment start was followed by blood analysis at 3 weeks (second dose) and again at 6 weeks. Regarding the study as a whole: Durable-benefit patients had greater expansion of tumor-associated blood clones at 3 weeks.

Using immunoSEQ multiplex PCR, the repertoire was profiled, and TCRdb retains in-frame clones only, with some absent. The sample gives 45,000 to 60,000 clones, roughly 91% of which show up once; 2.4% is in the top ten. Comments on this clone: Its antigen is unidentified.

Time point of the sample: peripheral blood 6 weeks after treatment start. Each patient contributed between 1 and 8 total time points of blood mononuclear cells, pretreatment and during treatment. V was clipped by 0 bases and J by 3 bases, with 10 bases between them. This CDR3 is 15 amino acids long. The germline CDR1 and CDR2 sequences are SGDLS and YYNGEE. Sequences were derived from PBMCs, sampled around atezolizumab (anti-PD-L1) treatment. This TCR was recovered from a man in his fifties or sixties with urothelial cancer. The J gene is TRBJ2-1, the V gene TRBV9; D may be TRBD2 (6 bases). Here the CDR3 reads CASSVDGGNYNEQFF. The CDR3, as DNA: TGTGCCAGCAGCGTAGATGGCGGGAACTACAATGAGCAGTTCTTC.